Listed below are T cell receptor beta chains from one sample, sequenced in a study of blood T cell repertoires in COVID-19. Some clones are missing from TCRdb's copy, which holds only in-frame ones; the method was immunoSEQ multiplex PCR. The data contain around 400,000 clones, 88% of them singletons. The sample consisted of PBMCs or T cells enriched from blood (not recorded which). The receptors originated from a woman aged 18-30 years who had been exposed to COVID-19. Each CDR3 is given with its conserved first and last residue. D genes are given only for firm matches. Size is omitted from some rows. Given values are once, few, many or a class for expanded clones.

>TRBV2|-|-|TRBJ2-2
TGTGCCAGCAGCGAAAGGTGGAGTGCCGGGGAGCTGTTTTTT
CASSERWSAGELFF
>TRBV28|TRBD1|-|TRBJ2-7
TGTGCCAGCAGTTCCCCAGGGACAGCCGAAAGGTTGGAGCAGTACTTC
CASSSPGTAERLEQYF
>TRBV6-4|-|-|TRBJ1-2
TGTGCCAGCAGAGAGATAGACAGGTGGGACTATGGCTACACCTTC
CASREIDRWDYGYTF
>TRBV5-1|-|-|TRBJ1-4
TGCGCCAGCAGCATGACGCAGGGAACTAATGAAAAACTGTTTTTT
CASSMTQGTNEKLFF
>TRBV7-6|TRBD1|-|TRBJ1-2
TGTGCCAGCAGCCCCGACAGGGGGGATGGCTACACCTTC
CASSPDRGDGYTF
>TRBV28|TRBD1|-|TRBJ2-2
TGTGCCAGCAGTTTAATCAGGACAGGAGGTACCGGGGAGCTGTTTTTT
CASSLIRTGGTGELFF
>TRBV3-1/TRBV3-2|TRBD2|-|TRBJ2-7
TGTGCCAGCAGCCAAGAGCCGCCTAGCGGGGGCTACGAGCAGTACTTC
CASSQEPPSGGYEQYF
>TRBV5-1|TRBD2|-|TRBJ2-5
TGCGCCAGCAGAGGAGGTAGCGGGCGGCAAGAGACCCAGTACTTC
CASRGGSGRQETQYF
>TRBV3-1/TRBV3-2|-|-|TRBJ1-2
TGTGCCAGCAGCCACATCCGGGGAGGGGGTGGTTACACCTTC
CASSHIRGGGGYTF
>TRBV6-5|-|-|TRBJ1-6
TGTGCCAGCGACGATCTAGCCTATAATTCACCCCTCCACTTT
CASDDLAYNSPLHF
>TRBV7-9|-|few|TRBJ1-4
TGTGCCAGCAGCCCTTCTGCTAATGAAAAACTGTTTTTT
CASSPSANEKLFF
>TRBV19|-|-|TRBJ1-5
TGTGCCAGTAGTGACACCGGGAAAGGCAATCAGCCCCAGCATTTT
CASSDTGKGNQPQHF
>TRBV4-1|-|-|TRBJ1-2
TGCGCCAGCAGCCAAGACCCTGGGGGGGGCTATGGCTACACCTTC
CASSQDPGGGYGYTF
>TRBV7-2|TRBD1|-|TRBJ2-7
TGTGCCAGCAGCCATAACCGGGACAGGGGGTACGAGCAGTACTTC
CASSHNRDRGYEQYF
>TRBV3-1/TRBV3-2|-|-|TRBJ2-7
TGTGCCAGCAGCCAAGATACCAACTTAGCCTACGAGCAGTACTTC
CASSQDTNLAYEQYF
>TRBV27|-|-|TRBJ2-4
TGTGCCAGCAGTTTATACAGGGACCAAAACATTCAGTACTTC
CASSLYRDQNIQYF
>TRBV14|-|-|TRBJ2-7
TGTGCCAGCAGCCGAGCTCCCCTGGCCTACGAGCAGTACTTC
CASSRAPLAYEQYF
>TRBV4-3|-|-|TRBJ2-7
TGCGCCAGCAGCCAAAACGCGGGGGCAAGCTCCTACGAGCAGTACTTC
CASSQNAGASSYEQYF
>TRBV10-1|-|-|TRBJ2-1
TGCGCCAGCAGTGAGGCTCTTACAGGGTACGAGCAGTTCTTC
CASSEALTGYEQFF
>TRBV28|-|once|TRBJ1-4
TGTGCCAGCAGTTTACGGGACAACGATGAAAAACTGTTTTTT
CASSLRDNDEKLFF
>TRBV18|-|-|TRBJ1-2
TGTGCCAGCTCACCAGTCGCCCCCCCGGGGGAACATGGCTACACCTTC
CASSPVAPPGEHGYTF
>TRBV30|TRBD1|-|TRBJ1-1
TGTGCCTCGAGTAGGGACAGGGTGTACTCTGAAGCTTTCTTT
CASSRDRVYSEAFF
>TRBV13|TRBD1|once|TRBJ1-5
TGTGCCAGCAGCTTAGGGCGAGGGGGCGCCAATCAGCCCCAGCATTTT
CASSLGRGGANQPQHF
>TRBV5-4|TRBD1|-|TRBJ2-4
TGTGCCAGCAGCCCTGGACAGGGGTTGGCCAAAAACATTCAGTACTTC
CASSPGQGLAKNIQYF
>TRBV7-9|-|-|TRBJ1-4
TGTGCCAGCAACGAGGGATTAGGAAATAATGAAAAACTGTTTTTT
CASNEGLGNNEKLFF
>TRBV6-4|TRBD2|-|TRBJ2-1
TGTGCCAGCAGTTCACTAGCGACCAATGAGCAGTTCTTC
CASSSLATNEQFF
>TRBV4-2|TRBD1|-|TRBJ1-1
TGTGCCAGCAGCCAAGACCGACAGGGGAACACTGAAGCTTTCTTT
CASSQDRQGNTEAFF
>TRBV5-1|TRBD1|few|TRBJ2-2
TGCGCCAGCAGCTTCTCAACAGGGGGACCCGGGGAGCTGTTTTTT
CASSFSTGGPGELFF
>TRBV5-6|-|-|TRBJ1-5
TGTGCCAGCAGCTTGGACAGGAGCCGCAATCAGCCCCAGCATTTT
CASSLDRSRNQPQHF
>TRBV3-1/TRBV3-2|-|-|TRBJ2-1
TGTGCCAGCAGCCATCTGTACTCTGACTCCTACAATGAGCAGTTCTTC
CASSHLYSDSYNEQFF
>TRBV12-3/TRBV12-4|-|-|TRBJ2-2
TGTGCCAGCAGCCGTAACACCGGGGAGCTGTTTTTT
CASSRNTGELFF
>TRBV6-1|TRBD2|-|TRBJ2-3
TGTGCCAGCAGTGAATTTGGGGGGGAGATAGATACGCAGTATTTT
CASSEFGGEIDTQYF
>TRBV15|-|few|TRBJ1-2
TGTGCCACCAGCAGAGATATGGGGCGGACGGATATCACCTACACCTTC
CATSRDMGRTDITYTF
>TRBV7-8|TRBD2|-|TRBJ2-7
TGTGCCAGCAGCTATCTGCCGGGAGGGCCCTACGAGCAGTACTTC
CASSYLPGGPYEQYF
>TRBV9|TRBD1|-|TRBJ2-2
TGTGCCAGCAGCCCCAGGACAGGGACGGGCACCGGGGAGCTGTTTTTT
CASSPRTGTGTGELFF
>TRBV5-1|TRBD1|once|TRBJ2-7
TGCGCCAGCAGCAATAGACAGGGGACCTACTACGAGCAGTACTTC
CASSNRQGTYYEQYF
>TRBV7-9|-|-|TRBJ1-2
TGTGCCAGCAGCTTAGTGGCGGAGAACTATGGCTACACCTTC
CASSLVAENYGYTF
>TRBV28|-|-|TRBJ1-2
TGTGCCAGCAGTTTCCGGGGGTGGGGCAACTATGGCTACACCTTC
CASSFRGWGNYGYTF
>TRBV28|-|-|TRBJ2-7
TGTGCCAGCCGCCCCGGTGGGCCCTACGAGCAGTACTTC
CASRPGGPYEQYF
>TRBV12-3/TRBV12-4|-|-|TRBJ2-7
TGTGCCAGCAGCACAGGCTACGAGCAGTACTTC
CASSTGYEQYF
>TRBV11-2|-|-|TRBJ2-7
TGTGCCAGCAGCTTGAGGTACGAGCAGTACTTC
CASSLRYEQYF
>TRBV2|-|-|TRBJ1-2
TGTGCCAGCAGTGATGACTTGCCTAACTATGGCTACACCTTC
CASSDDLPNYGYTF
>TRBV24-1|-|-|TRBJ2-2
TGTGCCACCAGTGATCACGCGGGACAGCCGAACACCGGGGAGCTGTTTTTT
CATSDHAGQPNTGELFF
>TRBV6-6|-|-|TRBJ1-2
TGTGCCAGCAGCACGACAGACCGCAGTCGTGGCTACACCTTC
CASSTTDRSRGYTF
>TRBV7-8|TRBD1|-|TRBJ1-2
TGTGCCAGCAGCCCATCGACAGGGACCTACTATGGCTACACCTTC
CASSPSTGTYYGYTF
>TRBV18|TRBD1|-|TRBJ2-7
TGTGCCAGCTCACCAGGGACAGTCTACGAGCAGTACTTC
CASSPGTVYEQYF
>TRBV27|TRBD1|-|TRBJ1-2
TGTGCCAGCGGATTTCGGGACAGCTATGGCTACACCTTC
CASGFRDSYGYTF
>TRBV28|-|-|TRBJ1-4
TGTGCCAGCAGAGAACAGGGTTGGAATGAAAAACTGTTTTTT
CASREQGWNEKLFF
>TRBV19|TRBD2|-|TRBJ2-1
TGTGCCAGTAGAAAAGGTCCCGCTAGCGGGGACAATGAGCAGTTCTTC
CASRKGPASGDNEQFF
>TRBV29-1|TRBD2|-|TRBJ2-1
TGCAGCGTTAATAGCGGGGGGAGCTCCTACAATGAGCAGTTCTTC
CSVNSGGSSYNEQFF
>TRBV5-4|TRBD1|-|TRBJ2-7
TGTGCCAGCAGCTTAGGACAGGGGGTCTACGAGCAGTACTTC
CASSLGQGVYEQYF
>TRBV7-9|-|once|TRBJ1-1
TGTGCCAGCAGCTTAGGGGAGGGTCGGGCTGAAGCTTTCTTT
CASSLGEGRAEAFF